The next 17 T cell receptor beta chains were all read from a single sample in a study of fetal regulatory T cell absence and autoimmunity. The data were produced by immunoSEQ multiplex PCR, yet TCRdb's version contains in-frame clones alone and is incomplete. This table has about 50,000 clones, around 83% appearing once. The sequencing sample was made of cord blood. The receptors stem from a newborn boy with IPEX syndrome.

A few counts support this clone. The chain joins TRBV23-1 to TRBJ1-2; maybe TRBD1 (5 bases). TRBV23-1 is an open reading frame whose function is uncertain. V shed 3 bases and J shed 1 base, with 12 bases lying between them. CDR3 length: 15 residues. CDR3 loop: CASSHYRLLNYGYTF. The DNA for the CDR3 is TGCGCCAGCAGTCACTACAGGCTTCTTAACTATGGCTACACCTTC.

The V call is TRBV7-9, the J call TRBJ2-1; 10 nucleotides align to TRBD2. CDR3 length: 15 amino acids. The J segment lost 3 bases and the V segment lost 6 bases, leaving 5 bases of the junction unmatched. CDR1 is SEHNR and CDR2 is FQNEAQ in the germline V gene (reference sequence). The CDR3 spells CASRPSSGSYNEQFF. In DNA form, the CDR3 reads TGTGCCAGCAGGCCTTCTAGCGGGAGCTACAATGAGCAGTTCTTC. The full variable domain, with the rest looked up from reference TRBV7-9 and TRBJ2-1, is DTGVSQNPRHKITKRGQNVTFRCDPISEHNRLYWYRQTLGQGPEFLTYFQNEAQLEKSRLLSDRFSAERPKGSFSTLEIQRTEQGDSAMYLCASRPSSGSYNEQFFGPGTRLTVL.

This clone occurred once. The J gene is TRBJ2-3, the V gene TRBV5-4, with D unclear. Germline CDR1 SGHNT, CDR2 YYREEE (reference sequence). V was pared by 2 bases and J by 6 bases, with 13 bases between. The CDR3 extends over 14 amino acids. As DNA, the CDR3 is TGTGCCAGCAGCTTTACCCCCCCCGGGGATACGCAGTATTTT. Translated, it gives CASSFTPPGDTQYF.

This chain links TRBV5-1 with TRBJ2-7, with D possibly matching TRBD2 (6 bases). CDR1 and CDR2 from the germline V gene are SGHRS and YFSETQ. Trimming left V 0 bases short and J 3 bases short, with 10 bases between. CDR3 length equals 14 residues. CDR3 nucleotides: TGCGCCAGCAGCTTGGCCGGAGGGGACTACGAGCAGTACTTC. Protein sequence: CASSLAGGDYEQYF.

CDR3 in amino acids: CASSPLLAGVEQYF. The CDR3 DNA reads TGTGCCAGCAGCCCCCTCCTAGCGGGAGTCGAGCAGTACTTC. This rearrangement joins TRBV7-2 to TRBJ2-7; 10 positions agree with TRBD2. Trimming took 5 bases from V and 6 from J; bases not matched to a gene: 7. This CDR3 is built from 14 residues. The germline CDR1 and CDR2 sequences are SGHTA and FQGNSA.

This clone was seen only once. The genes are TRBV6-1 and TRBJ2-7; a weak D match, TRBD2 (8 bases). The V gene's germline CDR1 is MNHNS and CDR2 SASEGT. The CDR3 loop spans 17 amino acids. V was clipped by 3 bases and J by 2 bases, with 20 bases between them. CDR3 DNA: TGTGCCAGCAGTGAGGCTCGGGGGGGGCAGGGGGCCTACGAGCAGTACTTC. It encodes CASSEARGGQGAYEQYF.

Only one count was recorded for this clone. The rearrangement uses TRBV11-2 and TRBJ2-2; D is unresolved. Trimming took off 0 bases at V and 6 bases at J, with 11 bases between the two ends. Germline CDR1 reads SGHAT; CDR2 reads FQNNGV. There are 15 residues in the CDR3. DNA for the CDR3: TGTGCCAGCAGCTTAGATCTAGGGAAGGCCGGGGAGCTGTTTTTT. It yields the protein CASSLDLGKAGELFF.

The chain combines TRBV7-9 with TRBJ1-2, with D possibly matching TRBD1 (6 bases). V was pared by 4 bases and J by 3 bases, with 9 bases between. This CDR3 has 13 amino acids. Germline assignment: CDR1 SEHNR and CDR2 FQNEAQ (reference sequence). CDR3 DNA sequence: TGTGCCAGCAGCTCCCGACAGGACTATGGCTACACCTTC. This encodes CASSSRQDYGYTF.

The chain links TRBV5-1 to TRBJ1-5; no firm D call. From germline, CDR1 is SGHRS and CDR2 YFSETQ. Trimming cost V 5 bases and J 0 bases, with 12 bases left between them. CDR3 length: 15 residues. The CDR3 loop is CASSYDGYSNQPQHF. The CDR3 coding sequence is TGCGCCAGCAGTTACGACGGTTATAGCAATCAGCCCCAGCATTTT.

The CDR3 region has the DNA TGTGCCACCAGCGTCGGGACGGCCTCCGTCCTGACTTTC. Translated, it gives CATSVGTASVLTF. This sequence joins TRBV15 and TRBJ2-6; D is perhaps TRBD1 or TRBD2 (5 bases each). Germline CDR1 and CDR2: LNHNV and YYDKDF (reference sequence). The CDR3 has 13 amino acids. The V gene lost 5 bases and the J gene lost 12 bases, with 14 bases spanning the gap.

In regard to this clone: Compared with germline, one end of the junction differs, possibly owing to a read error. The chain employs TRBV5-4 and TRBJ2-3; D perhaps matches TRBD1 (5 bases). The CDR3 spans 13 residues. Germline CDR1 SGHNT, CDR2 YYREEE (reference sequence). CDR3 sequence (DNA): TGCGCCAGCAGCCAAGGGGCCCAAGATACGCAGTATTTT. This translates into CASSQGAQDTQYF.

This chain uses TRBV5-5 with TRBJ2-7; D gene uncertain. Germline V gene data show CDR1 as SGHKS and CDR2 as YYEKEE (reference sequence). This CDR3 has 14 residues. V dropped 1 base and J dropped 2 bases, with 10 bases sitting between them. CDR3 loop: CASSLSSETYEQYF. Written as DNA, the CDR3 is TGTGCCAGCAGCTTGTCGTCAGAGACCTACGAGCAGTACTTC.

J is TRBJ1-3 and V is TRBV10-3, with TRBD1 matching over 10 bases. After removal of 5 bases from V and 5 bases from J, the junction contained 3 bases not matched to a gene. This CDR3 has 14 amino acids. Per the germline V gene, CDR1 is ENHRY and CDR2 is SYGVKD. In DNA form, the CDR3 reads TGTGCCATCAGTAAGACAGGGGGCAGAAACACCATATATTTT. This codes for CAISKTGGRNTIYF.

For the CDR3, the DNA is TGTGCCAGCAGCTTAGATAACTTCCCAGATACGCAGTATTTT. It translates to CASSLDNFPDTQYF. The V gene is TRBV7-6, the J gene TRBJ2-3; D gene ambiguous. Trimming cost V 1 base and J 4 bases, with 9 bases left between them. This CDR3 has 14 amino acids. The germline V gene encodes CDR1 SGHVS and CDR2 FNYEAQ.

The CDR3 reads CASSLKGTGAYEQYF. CDR3 coding DNA: TGTGCCAGCAGTTTAAAGGGGACAGGGGCCTACGAGCAGTACTTC. The chain carries TRBV27 and TRBJ2-7; 10 nucleotides line up with TRBD1. From germline, CDR1 is MNHEY and CDR2 SMNVEV (reference sequence). Trimming at V came to 2 bases and at J to 2 bases, leaving 3 bases not matched to a gene. CDR3 size: 15 residues.

This clone occurred once. V gene TRBV10-3 combines with J gene TRBJ2-7; the match to TRBD1 covers 8 bases. This CDR3 is 13 amino acids long. The V segment lost 6 bases and the J segment 6 bases; nucleotides outside the gene matches: 7. Germline V CDR1 and CDR2: ENHRY, SYGVKD. CDR3 residues: CAIRDPRGPEQYF. The DNA of the CDR3 is TGTGCCATCAGGGACCCCAGGGGGCCCGAGCAGTACTTC.

This sequence joins TRBV29-1 and TRBJ2-1, with 12 bases fitting TRBD2. The germline V gene encodes CDR1 SQVTM and CDR2 ANQGSEA. This CDR3 is 17 amino acids long. With 6 bases clipped from V and 0 bases from J, the junction kept 9 bases outside the gene matches. Here the CDR3 reads CSVALAGGPLSYNEQFF. In DNA, the CDR3 is TGCAGCGTGGCCCTAGCGGGAGGGCCTCTCTCCTACAATGAGCAGTTCTTC.